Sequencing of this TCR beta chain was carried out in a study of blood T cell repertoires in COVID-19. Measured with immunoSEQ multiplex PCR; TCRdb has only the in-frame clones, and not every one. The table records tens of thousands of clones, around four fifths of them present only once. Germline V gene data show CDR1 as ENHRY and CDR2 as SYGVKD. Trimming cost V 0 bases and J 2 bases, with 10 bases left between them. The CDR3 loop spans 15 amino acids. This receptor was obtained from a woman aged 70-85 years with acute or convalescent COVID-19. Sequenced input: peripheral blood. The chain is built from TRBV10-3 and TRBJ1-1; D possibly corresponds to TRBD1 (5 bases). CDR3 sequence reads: CAISESSGVNTEAFF. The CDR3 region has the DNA TGTGCCATCAGTGAGTCATCGGGGGTTAACACTGAAGCTTTCTTT.